The sequence of this TCR beta chain was determined in a study of somatic mutations in cytotoxic T cells in rheumatoid arthritis. Overall study context: Selected populations of V beta antibody-stained T cells underwent flow sorting at nearly 100% purity; these encompassed V beta1+ cells subjected to TCRB sequencing.

Clones were read by immunoSEQ multiplex PCR, and TCRdb kept only the in-frame ones, dropping some. This sample has more than 15,000 clones, with about four fifths found just once. The CDR3 is made up of 16 amino acids. The germline gives CDR1 SGHVS, CDR2 FNYEAQ. V dropped 0 bases and J dropped 4 bases, with 14 bases sitting between them. Both CD4+ and CD8+ cells were separated through positive magnetic bead selection, and their purity was verified using flow cytometry. With regard to this clone: Its antigen remains unknown.

The study's findings and limits: A largest CD8+ clone above 20% of CD8+ cells occurred in about an eighth of the roughly 60 patients. Rheumatoid arthritis patients showed CD8+ clonality increasing with age, unlike healthy controls.

The sequencing sample was made of CD8+ T cells sorted from blood. This chain links TRBV7-6 with TRBJ2-3; possible D gene TRBD2, 5 bases. The sequence derives from an adult with rheumatoid arthritis. The CDR3 loop reads CASSLAGIRSSDTQYF. CDR3 in DNA: TGTGCCAGCAGCTTAGCCGGGATTAGAAGTTCAGATACGCAGTATTTT.